This record looks at one T cell receptor (beta chain) sequence and its context. What it binds is unknown. This PCR relied on a set of 60 Vbeta primers and 13 Jbeta primers. Measured with immunoSEQ multiplex PCR; TCRdb has only the in-frame clones, and not every one. Of 170,000 or so clones listed, around 80% are singletons. The data were taken from a study of cytomegalovirus exposure and HLA in healthy donors. Study at large: Tens of millions of unique TCRs from HLA-typed donors made up an early data release. Study-wide results and caveats: Previous analysis showed most TCR beta V segments were productive about 87% or about 30% of the time. The study carried out a later analysis of TCR beta sequences. It associated roughly 17,000 of them with specific HLA alleles at a false discovery rate of 0.05. The study found most TCR sequences rare, yet found some public TCRs in many donors.

The CDR3 has 14 amino acids. Germline assignment: CDR1 ENHRY and CDR2 SYGVKD. Trimming cost V 8 bases and J 3 bases; bases outside gene matches: 10. The sequence came from a man in his forties or fifties in good health and CMV-seronegative. The sample consisted of PBMCs. The V gene is TRBV10-3, the J gene TRBJ2-7, with TRBD1 identical over 7 bases. CDR3 DNA sequence: TGTGCCATCCAGAAACAGGGGCTAAACTACGAGCAGTACTTC. Translation gives CAIQKQGLNYEQYF.